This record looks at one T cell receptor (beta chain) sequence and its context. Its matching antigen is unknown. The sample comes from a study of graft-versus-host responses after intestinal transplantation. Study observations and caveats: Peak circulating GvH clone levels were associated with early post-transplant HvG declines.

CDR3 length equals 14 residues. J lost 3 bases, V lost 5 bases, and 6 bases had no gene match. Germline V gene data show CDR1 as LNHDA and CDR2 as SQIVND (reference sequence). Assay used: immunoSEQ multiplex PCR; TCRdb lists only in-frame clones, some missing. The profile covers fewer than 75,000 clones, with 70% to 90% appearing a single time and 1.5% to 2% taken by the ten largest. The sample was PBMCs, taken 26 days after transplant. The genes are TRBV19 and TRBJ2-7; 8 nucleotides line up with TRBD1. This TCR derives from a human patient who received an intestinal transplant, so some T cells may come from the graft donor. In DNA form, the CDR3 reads TGTGCCAGTAGTCCCCGGGACAGGAGCTACGAGCAGTACTTC. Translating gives CASSPRDRSYEQYF.